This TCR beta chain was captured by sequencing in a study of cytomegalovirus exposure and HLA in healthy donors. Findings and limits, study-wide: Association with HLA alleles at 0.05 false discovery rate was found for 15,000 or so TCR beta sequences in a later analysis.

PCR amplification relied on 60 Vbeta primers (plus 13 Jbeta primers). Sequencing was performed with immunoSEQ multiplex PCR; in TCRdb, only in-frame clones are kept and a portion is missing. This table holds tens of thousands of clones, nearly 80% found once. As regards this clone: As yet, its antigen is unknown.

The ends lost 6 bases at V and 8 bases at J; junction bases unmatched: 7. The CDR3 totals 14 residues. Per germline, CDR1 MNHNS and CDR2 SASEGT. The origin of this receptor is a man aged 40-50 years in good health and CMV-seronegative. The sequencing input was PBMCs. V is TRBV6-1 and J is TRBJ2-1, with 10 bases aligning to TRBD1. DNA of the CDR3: TGTGCCAGCAGCCAGACAGGGGGCGTCGATGAGCAGTTCTTC. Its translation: CASSQTGGVDEQFF.